This T cell receptor beta chain was captured by sequencing in a study of shared clonotypes between healthy human individuals. Deep-level settings were used for running the assay. Methods used by the authors: Without quality scores, immunoSEQ junctional reads could not be filtered like full-length reads. Using immunoSEQ multiplex PCR, the repertoire was profiled, and TCRdb retains in-frame clones only, with some absent. The DNA gave D and trimming, while V, J and clone size come from that table. The sample shows roughly 2.5 million clones, approximately 92% of them seen only once. Findings and limits, study-wide: The study generally estimated greater richness for naive than memory subsets.

V lost 6 bases, J lost 0 bases, and 20 bases lay in between. Germline V lookup: CDR1 SNHLY, CDR2 FYNNEI. The CDR3 is made up of 17 amino acids. With regard to this clone: The antigen remains unidentified.

Specimen: naive CD4+ T cells sorted from blood. As for subset: CD45RA+ positively selected. The chain joins TRBV2 to TRBJ1-2; no definite D call. The receptor's source is a man aged 18-30 years in good health. For the CDR3, the DNA is TGTGCCAGCAGGTTAGGCACCTCTACGAGAGCTAACTATGGCTACACCTTC. This codes for CASRLGTSTRANYGYTF.